This T cell receptor beta chain emerged from a study of CXCR3-negative and CXCR3-positive naive CD8 T cells. Triplicate approximately 270,000-cell sorts were made of each CD8+ T cell subset. The method, 5' RACE with UMI labels, was used to prepare the TRB cDNA libraries. Using the 5' RACE reads, TCRdb records one entry per CDR3 protein without DNA. Here the sample table reports about 130,000 distinct CDR3 sequences. Regarding the study as a whole: TCR strength was inferred from TRB CDR3 properties, while surface CD5 was comparable between naive subsets. Hydrophobicity of TRB CDR3s was greater in CXCR3-positive naive cells than in CXCR3-negative naive cells. Naive cells that were CXCR3-negative or CXCR3-positive used TRBV-TRBJ genes alike, while memory cells diverged.

This CDR3 spans 15 amino acids. Germline CDR1 reads WNHNN; CDR2 reads SYGVQD (reference sequence). As for this clonotype: Its antigen remains unknown.

The J gene is TRBJ2-2, the V gene TRBV10-1; the D gene TCRdb calls, TRBD1, cannot be checked with no DNA. The receptor was isolated from a human donor in good health. Some clones in this sample may be carry-over from other donors' samples. The specimen sequenced was naive CXCR3+ CD8+ T cells from blood. Described subset: CD45RO-CCR7+CD27+CD95- naive CD8+ T cells expressing CXCR3 (TNR3+). The CDR3: CASSARTGDPGELFF.